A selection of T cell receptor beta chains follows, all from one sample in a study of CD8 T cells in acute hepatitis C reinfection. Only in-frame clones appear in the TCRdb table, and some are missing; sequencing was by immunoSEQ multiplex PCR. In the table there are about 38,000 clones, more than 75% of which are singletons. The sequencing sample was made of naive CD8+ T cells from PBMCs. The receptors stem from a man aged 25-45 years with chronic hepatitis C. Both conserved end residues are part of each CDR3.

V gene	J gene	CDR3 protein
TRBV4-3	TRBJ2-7	CASSPKAPGYEQYF
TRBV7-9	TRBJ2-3	CASRRLAGGPSRTDTQYF
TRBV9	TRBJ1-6	CASSVEGQGYSPLHF
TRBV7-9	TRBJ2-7	CASSLGRGGYEQYF
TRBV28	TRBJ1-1	CASSSTGHAEAFF
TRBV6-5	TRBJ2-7	CASSYGDRPYEQYF
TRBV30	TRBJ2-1	CALLRQGSYNEQFF
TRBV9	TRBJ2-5	CASSDSGGWETQYF
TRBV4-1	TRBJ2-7	CASSQTTGEYEQYF
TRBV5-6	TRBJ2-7	CASSSRTGTHPVEQYF
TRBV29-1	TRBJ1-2	CSVDSGGGDDGYTF
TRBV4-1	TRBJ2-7	CASSPQMGFDEQYF
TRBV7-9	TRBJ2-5	CASSQGLAEETQYF
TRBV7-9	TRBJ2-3	CASSSPARGRNTQYF
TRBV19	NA	CASKTGSRGQYF
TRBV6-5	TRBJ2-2	CASSYSAGELFF
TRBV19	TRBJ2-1	CASSFGQGPHYNEQFF
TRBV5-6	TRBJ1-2	CASSLLSGYTF
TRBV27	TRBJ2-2	CASSLSPGTGYTGELFF
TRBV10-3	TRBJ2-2	CAIQGLGGELFF
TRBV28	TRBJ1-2	CASSSSSWGGYTF
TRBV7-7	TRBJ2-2	CASSLDSGTGELFF
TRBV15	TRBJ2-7	CATSQVRGGEQYF
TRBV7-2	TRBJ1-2	CASSPSVSGALGYTF
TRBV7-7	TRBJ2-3	CASSLIRADTQYF
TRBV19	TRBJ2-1	CASSISYNEQFF
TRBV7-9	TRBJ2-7	CASSLGGSEQYF
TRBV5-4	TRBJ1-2	CASTLGGGNYGYTF
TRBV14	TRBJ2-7	CASSYKTGREQYF
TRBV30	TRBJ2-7	CAWSWGSVGYEQYF